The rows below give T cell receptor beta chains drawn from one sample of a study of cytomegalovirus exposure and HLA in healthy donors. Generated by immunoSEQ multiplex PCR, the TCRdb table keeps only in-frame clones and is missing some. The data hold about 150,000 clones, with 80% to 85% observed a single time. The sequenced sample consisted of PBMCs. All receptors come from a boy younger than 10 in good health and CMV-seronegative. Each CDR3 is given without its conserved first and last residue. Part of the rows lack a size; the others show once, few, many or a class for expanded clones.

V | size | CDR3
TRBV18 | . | ASSSGTGELTGELF
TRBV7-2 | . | ASSAGLAGYTGELF
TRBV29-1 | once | SVEDLSLAGGELF
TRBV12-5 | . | ASGPGQRQETQY
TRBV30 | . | AWSHRVTGVFTEAF
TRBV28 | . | ASSLVGQGTLVSGELF
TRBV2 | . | ANLQGTVNTEAF
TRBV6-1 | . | ASTGRGANTGELF
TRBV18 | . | ASSPPGRNSPLH
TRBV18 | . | ASSPGQKETQY
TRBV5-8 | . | ASSFRGNTDTQY
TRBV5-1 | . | ASSNAGTSGYQETQY
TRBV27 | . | ASSLRQGPYEQY
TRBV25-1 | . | ASATSPDSTEAF
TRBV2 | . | ASSDWTSGDLTDTQY
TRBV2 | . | ASSEGEGFSSYNSPLH
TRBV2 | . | ASRVRDLQETQY
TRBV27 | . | ASSPAGGGDTQY
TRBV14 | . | ASSQDRVRDYLRGNYGYT
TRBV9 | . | ASSVHLEDTEAF
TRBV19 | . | ASSISPGQGETQY
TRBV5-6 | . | ASSPLREGKVVHEQF
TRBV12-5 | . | ASGLNSEAF
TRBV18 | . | ASSLKAYISPKNEQF
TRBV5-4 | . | ASTRGGDTDTQY
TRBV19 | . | ASSIRGGMNTEAF
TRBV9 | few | ASSVGTGYGGGETQY
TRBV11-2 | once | ASSSGLAGYEQY
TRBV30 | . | AWSPGGPDEAF
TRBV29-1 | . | SVEGTGEDSGNTIY
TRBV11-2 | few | ASSLPGPYEQY
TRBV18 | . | ASSRGGREETQY
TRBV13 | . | ASSPGTTAYEQY